The rows below give T cell receptor beta chains drawn from one sample of a study of CXCR3-negative and CXCR3-positive naive CD8 T cells. TCRdb reprocessed the 5' RACE reads; each CDR3 protein has one entry and no DNA is given. The sample table sets out 70,000 to 95,000 distinct CDR3 sequences. Input material: naive CXCR3- CD8+ T cells from blood. Receptors were obtained from a human donor in good health. Some clones in this sample may be carry-over from other donors' samples. CDR3s include the opening cysteine and the closing phenylalanine or tryptophan. The order of the fields is V gene, CDR3 length, J gene, CDR3 protein.

TRBV9,14,TRBJ1-6,CASSAGTFNSPLHF
TRBV24-1,15,TRBJ2-6,CATSHRGPGANVLTF
TRBV20-1,17,TRBJ1-2,CSARDTTGDSANYGYTF
TRBV6-6,11,TRBJ2-7,CATDAGYEQYF
TRBV28,12,TRBJ2-7,CASSYPSREQYF
TRBV11-2,15,TRBJ2-1,CASSLGGLAYNEQFF
TRBV2,14,TRBJ2-7,CASGAETGSYEQYF
TRBV19,15,TRBJ2-7,CASSIGQGAWNEQYF
TRBV7-6,16,TRBJ2-5,CASSVGLAGVGETQYF
TRBV12-3/TRBV12-4,13,TRBJ1-1,CASSPGYGTEAFF
TRBV21-1,14,TRBJ1-3,CASSKSGSGNTIYF
TRBV5-4,14,TRBJ2-7,CASSQTGGGYEQYF
TRBV29-1,15,TRBJ1-2,CSVETTGQGDYGYTF
TRBV7-9,15,TRBJ1-2,CASSFLDTMNYGYTF
TRBV18,15,TRBJ2-3,CASSPEGPTTDTQYF
TRBV15,14,TRBJ2-1,CATSREQGAYEQFF
TRBV6-4,16,TRBJ2-7,CASRVFRDREDYEQYF
TRBV20-1,13,TRBJ2-2,CSALRGDTGELFF
TRBV28,17,TRBJ2-1,CASSSNLLAGDHNEQFF
TRBV6-6,16,TRBJ1-1,CASSYSRGRANTEAFF
TRBV20-1,13,TRBJ1-1,CSARDIGGREAFF
TRBV10-1,13,TRBJ2-7,CASRRESSYEQYF
TRBV29-1,14,TRBJ2-1,CSVGGALSYNEQFF
TRBV6-5,15,TRBJ2-5,CASSWTSGSQETQYF
TRBV30,14,TRBJ2-2,CAWSLGAGAGELFF
TRBV6-2/TRBV6-3,14,TRBJ2-4,CASMANLAKNIQYF
TRBV7-3,14,TRBJ2-7,CASSLDSWPYEQYF
TRBV7-3,15,TRBJ2-1,CASSLTSGPFNEQFF
TRBV24-1,14,TRBJ2-7,CATSDPRNSYEQYF
TRBV4-2,13,TRBJ1-1,CASSQEQAGEAFF
TRBV7-9,16,TRBJ2-7,CASSSRGGGATYEQYF
TRBV7-3,16,TRBJ2-3,CASSALPTTSTDTQYF
TRBV4-1,15,TRBJ2-1,CASSQPLTRYNEQFF
TRBV3-1,15,TRBJ2-3,CASSQEARGTDTQYF
TRBV7-3,19,TRBJ2-2,CASSPLGLAGGPVTGELFF